Below are 10 T cell receptor beta chains sequenced from a single sample in a study of T-cell memory formation after mild COVID-19 (dated by TCRdb to the early 2020s). The library was prepared using 5' RACE. The listed sequencing device is Illumina NovaSeq 6000. Clones were called with MiXCR by TCRdb after fastp trimmed the public reads at Q25, and only in-frame beta chains were retained. Here each entry gathers all rows of one CDR3 protein and keeps the most common genes and DNA. For this sample the table gives 350,000 or so distinct CDR3 sequences, of which roughly 21% were detected only once. Approximately 13% of the sample belongs to the ten largest clones. The sample comprised PBMCs or a T cell subset sorted from them (not recorded which). The origin of the receptors is an adult woman who had mild COVID-19 (a few samples of this study predate the infection). The sample titles of this study are shuffled in the database, so cell type and time point are left out; the donor was told from shared clones.

The chain uses TRBV14 and TRBJ1-1, with D perhaps TRBD1 (6 bases). The V end was cut by 0 bases, the J end by 7 bases, with 12 bases between. Per germline, CDR1 SGHDN and CDR2 FVKESK. The CDR3 covers 14 residues. The CDR3 region has the DNA TGTGCCAGCAGCCAAGACACGAGGGGGAGTGAAGCTTTCTTT. This sequence encodes CASSQDTRGSEAFF. Based on the CDR3 plus reference TRBV14 and TRBJ1-1, the full variable domain is EAGVTQFPSHSVIEKGQTVTLRCDPISGHDNLYWYRRVMGKEIKFLLHFVKESKQDESGMPNNRFLAERTGGTYSTLKVQPAELEDSGVYFCASSQDTRGSEAFFGQGTRLTVV.

The chain is built from TRBV4-1 and TRBJ1-1, with D possibly being TRBD1 (6 bases). V was cut by 1 base and J by 10 bases, with 10 bases left in between. CDR3 length: 12 amino acids. CDR1 MGHRA and CDR2 YSYEKL come from the germline V gene. DNA of the CDR3: TGCGCCAGCAGCCAAGTTGAGGGGGGAGCTTTCTTT. Translation: CASSQVEGGAFF.

This clonotype was counted between two and nine times. The chain recombines TRBV27 with TRBJ2-2; 7 bases agree with TRBD1. The junction had 12 bases not matched to a gene; V was cut back by 3 bases and J by 5 bases. The CDR3 has 17 residues. Germline V gives CDR1 MNHEY, CDR2 SMNVEV (reference sequence). The CDR3 DNA reads as TGTGCCAGCAGTTTTATAAGTTTCGGGACAGTAACCGGGGAGCTGTTTTTT. This codes for CASSFISFGTVTGELFF.

The gene calls are TRBV9 and TRBJ2-7; tentative D call: TRBD1 (6 bases). V was pared by 0 bases and J by 3 bases, with 10 bases between. Germline values: CDR1 SGDLS, CDR2 YYNGEE. The CDR3 consists of 14 residues. CDR3 region: CASSVATGFYEQYF. The CDR3 DNA follows: TGTGCCAGCAGCGTAGCTACAGGGTTCTACGAGCAGTACTTC.

This clonotype came up a few times. The chain joins TRBV5-1 to TRBJ2-1, with D maybe TRBD1 (6 bases). This CDR3 spans 18 amino acids. CDR1 is SGHRS, CDR2 YFSETQ, per germline. V shed 1 base and J shed 0 bases, with 17 bases lying between them. CDR3 bases: TGCGCCAGCAGCTTGTGGGGGCCGCCCCCGAGCTCCTACAATGAGCAGTTCTTC. It encodes CASSLWGPPPSSYNEQFF. Filled out from reference TRBV5-1 and TRBJ2-1, the complete variable domain reads KAGVTQTPRYLIKTRGQQVTLSCSPISGHRSVSWYQQTPGQGLQFLFEYFSETQRNKGNFPGRFSGRQFSNSRSEMNVSTLELGDSALYLCASSLWGPPPSSYNEQFFGPGTRLTVL.

The genes are TRBV2 and TRBJ2-7; 10 bases are shared with TRBD2. The CDR3 sequence is 15 residues long. The trim removed 7 bases at V and 3 bases at J, leaving 9 bases unmatched. CDR1 is SNHLY and CDR2 is FYNNEI in the germline V gene. CDR3 in DNA: TGTGCCAGCAAGCCCCTAGCGGGGGTTGTCTACGAGCAGTACTTC. This encodes CASKPLAGVVYEQYF.

In its sample, this clonotype was seen a few times. V gene TRBV5-1 combines with J gene TRBJ2-1; D is ambiguous. Germline loops: CDR1 SGHRS, CDR2 YFSETQ. The CDR3 is made up of 12 amino acids. With 4 bases removed from V and 9 bases from J, the gap between germline ends came to 11 bases. As DNA, the CDR3 is TGCGCCAGCAGCCGGTCGGGCACTGAGCAGTTCTTC. This sequence encodes CASSRSGTEQFF. The full variable domain, its missing parts supplied by reference TRBV5-1 and TRBJ2-1, is KAGVTQTPRYLIKTRGQQVTLSCSPISGHRSVSWYQQTPGQGLQFLFEYFSETQRNKGNFPGRFSGRQFSNSRSEMNVSTLELGDSALYLCASSRSGTEQFFGPGTRLTVL.

The chain combines TRBV24-1 with TRBJ1-1; a weak D match, TRBD1 (6 bases). Trimming shortened V by 5 bases and J by 5 bases, and 14 bases separated the two germline ends. Per the germline V gene, CDR1 is KGHDR and CDR2 is SFDVKD. This CDR3 contains 14 residues. CDR3 DNA sequence: TGTGCCACCAGTGCGTCGGGGGCGGTAACTGAAGCTTTCTTT. This encodes CATSASGAVTEAFF.

This clonotype was observed a few times. The chain recombines TRBV7-3 with TRBJ2-2, with 8 bases matching TRBD2. The CDR3 totals 16 residues. The V gene's germline CDR1 is SGHTA and CDR2 FQGTGA. V shed 3 bases and J 6 bases; nucleotides not matched to a gene: 9. The DNA of the CDR3 is TGTGCCAGCAGCTTGGGCCTAGCGGGTTCTTCCGGGGAGCTGTTTTTT. Translated, it gives CASSLGLAGSSGELFF.

In this sample, this clonotype turned up a few times. The chain combines TRBV6-6 with TRBJ2-1, with a weak D call TRBD1 (5 bases). Per the germline V gene, CDR1 is MNHNY and CDR2 is SVGAGI (reference sequence). V was trimmed by 2 bases and J by 4 bases, leaving 9 bases between them. The CDR3 loop spans 14 amino acids. The CDR3 nucleotides read TGTGCCAGCAGTTACGGGCAGGGATACAATGAGCAGTTCTTC. Its protein product is CASSYGQGYNEQFF.